The T cell receptor (beta chain) under discussion was sequenced for a study of cytomegalovirus exposure and HLA in healthy donors (dated by TCRdb to 2017 to 2019). In terms of the full investigation: According to an earlier analysis of 550 to 700 of the donors, about 180 million T cells yielded 117 million unique TCR beta sequences and approximately 300 Gb of sequence data. An early release that covered 640 HLA-typed donors contained approximately 320 gigabases of sequencing data and 75 million to 100 million unique TCR sequences. Among the approximately 420 genotyped donors, around 81% belonged to the genetic ancestry cluster associated with self-reported Caucasian donors. The study aimed to test whether signatures of past pathogen exposure could be identified by cataloging public T cell receptors. The study profiled the T cell repertoires of under 700 subjects by immunosequencing and related them to cytomegalovirus serostatus. Along with the roughly 700-subject first cohort, a separate validation cohort of around 120 different subjects was used. The study combined high-throughput TCR immunosequencing, statistical association of individual TCRs with disease status, and machine learning to predict cytomegalovirus infection status. A later analysis re-examined previously published TCR beta repertoires from hundreds of donors and added high-resolution HLA genotyping to investigate patterns of TCR occurrence. In the later analysis, no new phenotypic data were used to find candidate immune exposures; instead, reliance was placed on TCR beta sequences and their occurrence across donors. An earlier analysis of 587 of the donors used high-throughput TCR beta sequencing to judge whether each TCR beta V gene segment behaved as functional or pseudogenic. Alongside the repertoire data, information on donor age, sex, ethnicity and CMV serostatus was compiled. A later genetic analysis took genome-wide SNP genotypes for 398 of the 666 donors and used that subset as a discovery cohort. All discovery cohort repertoires had been generated using a single sequencing platform. Both class I and class II loci were covered by HLA typing, at four-digit resolution. Typing coverage differed by locus: A, B, C, DRB1 and DQB1 were typed in about 629-640 donors, DQA1 in about 550, DPA1 in 600 to 610, and DPB1 in roughly 450. Because of strong linkage in the cohort, five DR-DQ haplotypes were treated as single units for association and clustering. Across about 380 genotyped donors of the cohort, an average of approximately 240,000 unique TCR beta nucleotide sequences per donor were sequenced, and approximately 17% of those sequences were non-productive. Summary of the overall study and its limitations: Specific HLA alleles were associated with 16,951 TCR beta sequences at a false discovery rate of 0.05 in a later analysis. Most CMV-associated TCR beta chains appeared to be HLA-restricted in a later analysis, and the HLA associations seemed to be driven largely by CMV exposure. HLA typing was unavailable for some donors at each locus, so association tests used only the typed subset. According to a later analysis, parvovirus B19, influenza, CMV and Epstein-Barr virus appeared linked to several top co-occurrence clusters. A cluster of highly shared sequence variants was judged likely to represent a technical artifact of the sequencing pipeline. Linkage disequilibrium might explain the correlated functional status among segregating V segments, but an unknown experimental factor could not be ruled out. The cohort was sequenced for TCR beta chains only, and without alpha or paired-chain data the features that could be detected were limited. Strong co-occurrence of HLA alleles, especially DR and DQ, made assigning TCR associations to individual alleles difficult. A further reported finding was that TCR beta sequences accurately predicted the HLA-A and HLA-B alleles for most subjects in the first cohort. It was suggested by the authors that the approach could potentially be generalized to other disease states and immunological phenotypes. In an earlier analysis of around 600 of the donors, most TCR beta V segments appeared in productive rearrangements about 90% or about 30% of the time, broadly matching IMGT annotations. The 87-base-pair reads could not distinguish some IMGT-functional V segments, including TRBV6-2 and TRBV6-3, so those segments were excluded. Cytomegalovirus status was reported to be diagnosed by the classifier with high specificity and sensitivity in both the original and validation cohorts. In vitro tests confirmed that a few of the cytomegalovirus-associated TCR beta chains recognize cytomegalovirus antigens. V-gene and J-gene trimming of TCR beta chains was associated with a missense DCLRE1C variant in a later genetic analysis, and the association was replicated in an independent cohort. A later genetic analysis reported fewer N-insertions in productive TCRs among donors in an Asian-associated ancestry cluster than the roughly 720-donor mean. In a later analysis, HLA-associated TCR beta chains were found to be more clonally expanded and to have lower generation probabilities than equally common non-associated chains. The earlier analysis of 450 to 700 of the donors excluded over 15 rarely observed V segments, including chromosome 9 orphons, because counts were too low. Immune exposure information for the cohort was limited to CMV serostatus. A later analysis found that TCR association rates varied across HLA loci, with DRB1 alleles showing the most associated TCRs and HLA-C alleles the fewest. Presence/absence analyses assumed roughly uniform sequencing depth across donors, an assumption that may not hold. The study gave a list of about 170 TCR beta chains associated with cytomegalovirus. Most TCR sequences were observed very rarely across donors, whereas some public TCRs were present in many individuals.

The cohort comprised 550 to 700 healthy bone marrow donors. All cohort members were sampled while nominally healthy, although unrecorded immune exposures were likely present. The donor tested CMV seropositive, placing the donor among the 289 seropositive members of the cohort. A peripheral blood sample was collected from each donor, and TCR beta sequencing was performed on peripheral blood mononuclear cells. The Qiagen DNeasy Blood Extraction Kit was used to extract genomic DNA from the blood cell samples. In the case of this clone: The antigen it recognizes is unknown. No base qualities exist here, and no much larger clone lies one base off it.

The CDR3, cysteine through phenylalanine, is 16 amino acids long. The read is trimmed to its CDR3 DNA, 48 bases read in frame from base 1. Per the germline V gene, SGHVS is the CDR1 and FQNEAQ is the CDR2. At the junction V is shortened by 2 bases and J by 0 bases, with 13 bases in between. Library creation used the immunoSEQ multiplex PCR assay. The multiplex PCR relied on a mix of 60 forward primers for TCR Vbeta segments and 13 reverse primers for TCR Jbeta segments. Amplification of the CDR3 region of rearranged TCR beta genes was performed with a multiplex PCR assay on genomic DNA. The amplified TCR beta libraries were sequenced on the Illumina HiSeq System as 87-base-pair reads. Turning to the authors' computational methods: Across the 700 or so repertoires, a later analysis counted some 80 million unique TCR beta chains, approximately 10 million of which were shared by at least two donors. Raw reads were error-corrected and collapsed into unique sequences with a nearest-neighbor algorithm that merged closely related sequences to remove PCR and sequencing errors. To assign V, D and J gene segments, CDR3 sequences were aligned to IMGT reference sequences. For a sequence to be retained, a match of at least six nucleotides to both a V gene segment and a J gene segment was required. Rearrangements were called productive when the CDR3 lacked stop codons and stayed in frame with V and J; all others were non-productive. CDR3 was defined according to IMGT convention as the region running from the second conserved V-encoded cysteine to the conserved J-encoded phenylalanine. In an earlier analysis of roughly 610 of the donors, sequences lacking an unambiguous match to a single V gene segment were excluded. An earlier analysis of a few hundred of the donors called V segments functional above 56.7% productive rearrangements and segregating when the between-donor standard deviation exceeded 5%. To diagnose cytomegalovirus status from the catalog of TCR beta chain sequences, a statistical classification framework was built. V and J gene assignment, in a later analysis, came from comparing TCR nucleotide sequences with IMGT/GENE-DB human TR gene sequences. In a later analysis, CDR3 sequences and most-parsimonious VDJ recombination scenarios were assigned using the TCRdist pipeline. In a later analysis, each TCR beta chain was defined by its CDR3 amino acid sequence together with its V-gene family, and reads lacking a unique V-gene family were excluded. A later analysis removed 550 to 650 highly shared, low-generation-probability nucleotide sequences to deal with suspected cross-contamination and a sequencing artifact. In a later analysis, a clonal expansion index for each public chain was calculated from normalized within-repertoire ranks of inferred template counts. A later analysis computed generation probabilities with a VDJ recombination model fitted to out-of-frame rearrangements, and checked the results against IGoR. Hypergeometric tests were used in a later analysis to score TCR-TCR, TCR-HLA and TCR-CMV co-occurrence, with a repertoire-size bias correction applied to the TCR pairs. A later analysis estimated false discovery rates by permuting HLA or CMV assignments 20 times. In a later analysis, co-occurring TCRs were grouped using DBSCAN, with TCRdist sequence similarity added in when clustering inside HLA-allele-positive subsets. Co-occurrence clustering excluded repertoires with fewer than 30,000 or more than 120,000 public chains, plus five with anomalous nucleotide sharing. The table comes from immuneACCESS by way of TCRdb, which keeps in-frame sequences with V and J called. Part of the clones is missing from these tables; in studies checked, under half for an unresolved V gene and the rest for unknown reasons. V, J and clone size reflect that table, while D and trimming were determined from the DNA. For this sample there are 50,000 to 65,000 clones; 71% appear just once. Together, the top ten hold about 23% of the sample.

The clonotype originates from a man over 45 in good health and CMV-seropositive. Sequenced input: PBMCs. This receptor chain uses TRBV7-8 and TRBJ1-1, with a tentative D gene TRBD1 over 5 matching bases. The CDR3 here reads CASSLSTALMNTEAFF. The nucleotide sequence is TGTGCCAGCAGCTTATCGACAGCACTCATGAACACTGAAGCTTTCTTT.